A single sample is the source of the 7 T cell receptor beta chains below, sequenced in a study of T cell responses to AZD1222 COVID-19 vaccine. Only in-frame clones appear in the TCRdb table, and some are missing; sequencing was by immunoSEQ multiplex PCR. Of tens of thousands of clones in the sample, about nine tenths were seen once. The material was peripheral blood, obtained on day 0 of AZD1222 vaccination. These receptors came from an adult in good health.

The table lists this clone with a count of one. The chain links TRBV10-3 to TRBJ1-1; D is unclear. Germline V lookup: CDR1 ENHRY, CDR2 SYGVKD. The ends were cut back, 3 bases at V and 2 bases at J, with 7 bases in the middle. This CDR3 spans 13 amino acids. The CDR3 spells CAISDAANTEAFF. As DNA, the CDR3 is TGTGCCATCAGTGACGCGGCAAACACTGAAGCTTTCTTT.

V and J are TRBV4-1 and TRBJ2-6; D remains unclear. The V end was cut by 1 base, the J end by 0 bases, with 7 bases between. The CDR3 length is 16 residues. Germline V gene sequence: CDR1 MGHRA, CDR2 YSYEKL. The DNA for the CDR3 is TGCGCCAGCAGCCAAGGAGAGAACTCTGGGGCCAACGTCCTGACTTTC. Its translation: CASSQGENSGANVLTF.

V and J are TRBV9 and TRBJ2-7; no clear D. Germline CDR1 is SGDLS and CDR2 is YYNGEE. The V end lost 4 bases, the J end lost 6 bases, and 14 bases lay between the germline ends. The CDR3 covers 13 residues. The CDR3 bases are TGTGCCAGCAGCTTACAGACGGTGGGCGAGCAGTACTTC. Residues: CASSLQTVGEQYF.

This chain links TRBV29-1 with TRBJ2-3; no reliable D call. The V end was cut by 4 bases, the J end by 4 bases, with 9 bases between. The CDR3 sequence is 12 residues long. Germline CDR1 reads SQVTM; CDR2 reads ANQGSEA. CDR3 bases: TGCAGCGTTGCCCGGCTCTCAGATACGCAGTATTTT. It specifies CSVARLSDTQYF.

The chain employs TRBV15 and TRBJ2-1, with TRBD2 identical over 8 bases. The CDR3 runs to 15 residues. The germline V gene has CDR1 LNHNV and CDR2 YYDKDF (reference sequence). Trimming removed 5 bases from V and 1 base from J; junction bases left unmatched: 4. CDR3 nucleotides: TGTGCCACCAGCGACGTAGCGGGGTCCTACAATGAGCAGTTCTTC. Translation gives CATSDVAGSYNEQFF.

The rearrangement joins TRBV2 to TRBJ2-7, with 9 bases aligning to TRBD1. This CDR3 is built from 14 residues. With V trimmed by 5 bases and J by 2 bases, 4 bases remained unmatched. Germline V lookup: CDR1 SNHLY, CDR2 FYNNEI. For the CDR3, the DNA is TGTGCCAGCAGTAAGGGACAGGGACCCTACGAGCAGTACTTC. This gives the protein CASSKGQGPYEQYF.

The chain combines TRBV19 with TRBJ1-2, with D possibly matching TRBD1 (5 bases). Germline V lookup: CDR1 LNHDA, CDR2 SQIVND (reference sequence). Trimming took off 0 bases at V and 3 bases at J, with 11 bases between the two ends. CDR3 length: 15 amino acids. CDR3 loop: CASSIDRGWDYGYTF. CDR3 nucleotide sequence: TGTGCCAGTAGTATAGATCGGGGCTGGGACTATGGCTACACCTTC.